What follows are 15 T cell receptor beta chains derived from one specimen sequenced in a study of T cell responses to AZD1222 COVID-19 vaccine. The data were produced by immunoSEQ multiplex PCR, yet TCRdb's version contains in-frame clones alone and is incomplete. The top ten hold around 3% of the sample, which has 150,000 to 200,000 clones, about nine tenths seen once. Sequenced material: peripheral blood, taken on day 0 of AZD1222 vaccination. These receptor sequences come from an adult in good health.

V is TRBV12-3 or TRBV12-4 and J is TRBJ2-1; D unclear. With 3 bases removed from V and 4 bases from J, the gap between germline ends came to 4 bases. The CDR3 extends over 12 amino acids. CDR3 loop: CASSLLYNEQFF. The CDR3 DNA reads as TGTGCCAGCAGTTTGCTTTACAATGAGCAGTTCTTC.

The rearrangement joins TRBV27 to TRBJ1-5; TRBD1 matches at 8 bases. The CDR3 runs to 14 residues. Germline CDR1 MNHEY, CDR2 SMNVEV (reference sequence). V shed 5 bases, J shed 1 base, and the junction held 1 base outside the gene matches. CDR3 sequence: CASSRTGSNQPQHF. The CDR3 DNA is TGTGCCAGCAGTAGGACAGGGAGCAATCAGCCCCAGCATTTT.

This clone has just one count. J is TRBJ2-2 and V is TRBV4-2; D perhaps matches TRBD2 (6 bases). The CDR3 spans 17 residues. Trimming removed 4 bases from V and 2 bases from J, with 17 bases in between. The germline V gene encodes CDR1 LGHNA and CDR2 YNFKEQ. The CDR3 region has the DNA TGTGCCAGCAGCCGGGAGCCCCGGGGGTCCAACACCGGGGAGCTGTTTTTT. This translates into CASSREPRGSNTGELFF.

The rearrangement joins TRBV7-3 to TRBJ2-1; TRBD1 or TRBD2 may be the D gene (5 bases each). Trimming shortened V by 1 base and J by 7 bases, and 14 bases separated the two germline ends. Germline V gene data show CDR1 as SGHTA and CDR2 as FQGTGA. This CDR3 is built from 15 residues. As DNA, the CDR3 is TGTGCCAGCAGCTTAATTGGGTTGGGGGAGAATGAGCAGTTCTTC. This sequence encodes CASSLIGLGENEQFF.

The V and J genes are TRBV4-2 and TRBJ1-1; D unclear. Trimming cost V 0 bases and J 0 bases, with 8 bases left between them. The CDR3 covers 15 residues. Germline V gene lookup returns CDR1 LGHNA and CDR2 YNFKEQ. The CDR3 region has the DNA TGTGCCAGCAGCCAAGAATCGACGCTGAACACTGAAGCTTTCTTT. Protein: CASSQESTLNTEAFF.

The chain recombines TRBV28 with TRBJ1-2; D uncertain. V shed 3 bases and J shed 8 bases, with 13 bases lying between them. The CDR3 contains 13 residues. Germline values: CDR1 MDHEN, CDR2 SYDVKM. Here the CDR3 reads CASSFLQRMGYTF. The CDR3 DNA reads as TGTGCCAGCAGTTTTTTACAGAGGATGGGCTACACCTTC.

The CDR3 sequence: CASSQDIDGSYGYTF. The CDR3, as DNA: TGTGCCAGCAGCCAAGATATTGACGGAAGCTATGGCTACACCTTC. The rearrangement links TRBV4-2 to TRBJ1-2, with D hard to call. The CDR3 runs to 15 residues. The V end was cut by 0 bases, the J end by 4 bases, with 12 bases between. The V gene's germline CDR1 is LGHNA and CDR2 YNFKEQ.

This chain links TRBV9 with TRBJ2-1, with a tentative D call TRBD2 (5 bases). V lost 0 bases and J lost 6, with 16 bases in between. The CDR3 is 16 amino acids. Germline V gene sequence: CDR1 SGDLS, CDR2 YYNGEE. Here the CDR3 reads CASSVGLQTSGNEQFF. The CDR3 DNA reads as TGTGCCAGCAGCGTAGGGCTGCAGACGAGCGGCAATGAGCAGTTCTTC.

This clone was observed a few times. The V and J genes are TRBV11-3 and TRBJ2-1; TRBD2 matches at 9 bases. Germline V gene lookup returns CDR1 SGHNT and CDR2 YENEEA. The CDR3 consists of 14 residues. V was clipped by 5 bases and J by 6 bases; unmatched bases: 5. As DNA, the CDR3 is TGTGCCAGCAGCCCTTCGGGACTAGCCAATGAGCAGTTCTTC. It encodes CASSPSGLANEQFF.

The chain combines TRBV11-3 with TRBJ2-1; 15 nucleotides agree with TRBD2. Germline lookup yields CDR1 SGHNT and CDR2 YENEEA. Trimming took 5 bases from V and 7 from J; bases not matched to a gene: 6. The CDR3 length is 16 residues. The DNA of the CDR3 is TGTGCCAGCAGCCAAGGACTAGCGGGAGGGGGTAATGAGCAGTTCTTC. This translates into CASSQGLAGGGNEQFF.

The rearrangement uses TRBV5-3 and TRBJ1-3, with 7 bases that match TRBD1. TRBV5-3 counts as an open reading frame of uncertain function. J lost 0 bases, V lost 0 bases, and 3 bases had no gene match. The CDR3 runs 16 residues. CDR3 sequence reads: CARSLGTGYSGNTIYF. CDR3 bases: TGTGCCAGAAGCTTGGGGACAGGCTACTCTGGAAACACCATATATTTT.

The rearrangement uses TRBV27 and TRBJ2-2, with D possibly being TRBD1 or TRBD2 (5 bases each). V lost 9 bases and J lost 0, with 11 bases in between. This CDR3 has 14 residues. Germline CDR1 MNHEY, CDR2 SMNVEV (reference sequence). The CDR3 loop is CASWGPPNTGELFF. The CDR3 region has the DNA TGTGCCAGTTGGGGACCGCCGAACACCGGGGAGCTGTTTTTT.

The chain combines TRBV7-9 with TRBJ1-4; D unresolved. CDR1 is SEHNR and CDR2 is FQNEAQ in the germline V gene (reference sequence). Trimming pared 5 bases from V and 6 bases from J, leaving 10 bases between. The CDR3 runs to 13 residues. The CDR3 DNA sequence: TGTGCCAGCAGCCCGCTGACCCATGAAAAACTGTTTTTT. Residues: CASSPLTHEKLFF.

The chain is built from TRBV5-6 and TRBJ2-1; 12 bases align to TRBD1. This CDR3 region has 17 residues. Trimming at V came to 4 bases and at J to 7 bases, leaving 12 bases not matched to a gene. Germline CDR1 SGHDT, CDR2 YYEEEE. CDR3 DNA sequence: TGTGCCAGCAGCCCGGGACAGGGGGCGCGCCCCAGGAATGAGCAGTTCTTC. Its protein is CASSPGQGARPRNEQFF. Based on the CDR3 plus reference TRBV5-6 and TRBJ2-1, the full variable domain is DAGVTQSPTHLIKTRGQQVTLRCSPKSGHDTVSWYQQALGQGPQFIFQYYEEEERQRGNFPDRFSGHQFPNYSSELNVNALLLGDSALYLCASSPGQGARPRNEQFFGPGTRLTVL.

J is TRBJ1-1 and V is TRBV19; no reliable D call. CDR1 is LNHDA, CDR2 SQIVND, per germline (reference sequence). Trimming cost V 3 bases and J 7 bases, with 12 bases left between them. The CDR3 runs 13 residues. The CDR3 reads CASSIYSRSEAFF. CDR3 bases: TGTGCCAGTAGTATTTACAGCCGGAGTGAAGCTTTCTTT.